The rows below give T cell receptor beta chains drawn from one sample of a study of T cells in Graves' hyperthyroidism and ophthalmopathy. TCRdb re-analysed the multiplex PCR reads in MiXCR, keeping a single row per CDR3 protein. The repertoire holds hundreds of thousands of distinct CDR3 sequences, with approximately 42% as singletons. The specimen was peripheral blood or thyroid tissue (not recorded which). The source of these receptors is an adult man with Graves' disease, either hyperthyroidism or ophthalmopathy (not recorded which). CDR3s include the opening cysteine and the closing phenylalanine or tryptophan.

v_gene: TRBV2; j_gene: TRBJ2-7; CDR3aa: CVSSPQGREGEQYF
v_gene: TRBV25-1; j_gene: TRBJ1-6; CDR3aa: CASSDPGVGDNSPLHF
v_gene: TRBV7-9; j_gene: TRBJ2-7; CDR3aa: CASSSAPGGEHF
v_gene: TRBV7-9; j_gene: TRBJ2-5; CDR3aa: CASSPSSHQETQYF
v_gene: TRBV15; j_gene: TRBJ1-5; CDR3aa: CATSRDFGQLNQPQHF
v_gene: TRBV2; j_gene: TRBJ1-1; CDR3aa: CASKGTGGLAEAFF
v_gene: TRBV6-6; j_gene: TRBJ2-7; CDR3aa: CASSPPGQGYEQYF
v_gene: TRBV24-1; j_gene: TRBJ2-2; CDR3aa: CASSRRVAQNTGELFF
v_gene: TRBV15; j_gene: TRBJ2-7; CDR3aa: CATSSPTSGGSEQYF
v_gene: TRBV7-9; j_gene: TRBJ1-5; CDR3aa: CASSFTGGNQPQHF
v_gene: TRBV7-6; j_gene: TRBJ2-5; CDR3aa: CASSVGVGRMETQYF
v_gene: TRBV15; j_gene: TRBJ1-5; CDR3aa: CATSRDGTNQPQHF
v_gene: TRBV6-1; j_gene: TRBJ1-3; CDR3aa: CASRKGTGNTIYF
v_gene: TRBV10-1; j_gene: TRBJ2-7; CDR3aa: CASSEGGTPYEQYF
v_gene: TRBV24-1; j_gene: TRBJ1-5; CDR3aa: CARTLDQPQHF
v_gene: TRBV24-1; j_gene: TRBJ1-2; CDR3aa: CATSGQGRGVYGYTF
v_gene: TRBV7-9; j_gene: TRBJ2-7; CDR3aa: CASSQSLTRNEQYF
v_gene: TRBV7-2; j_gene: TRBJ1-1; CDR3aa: CASSARQGTEAFF
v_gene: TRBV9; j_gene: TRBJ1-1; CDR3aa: CASSTHITGETEAFF
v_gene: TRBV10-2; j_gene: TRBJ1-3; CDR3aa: CASSESDTYSGNTIYF
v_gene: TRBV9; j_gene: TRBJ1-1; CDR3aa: CASSVSPMNTEAFF
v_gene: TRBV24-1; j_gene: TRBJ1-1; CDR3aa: CATSDPGTGGTEAFF
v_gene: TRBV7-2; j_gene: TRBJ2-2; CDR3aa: CASSQGLAWNTGELFF
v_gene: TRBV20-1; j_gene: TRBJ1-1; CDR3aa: CSALGGTEAFF
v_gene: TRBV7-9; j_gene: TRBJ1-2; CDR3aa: CASSPGQGSDGYTF
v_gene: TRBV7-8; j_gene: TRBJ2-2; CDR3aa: CAGGLAPTGELFF
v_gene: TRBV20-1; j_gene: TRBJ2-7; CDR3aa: CSATGAGTSYEQYF
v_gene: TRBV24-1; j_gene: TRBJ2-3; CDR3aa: CATGESGRGADTQYF
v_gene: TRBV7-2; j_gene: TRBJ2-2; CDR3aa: CASSRDGNTGELFF
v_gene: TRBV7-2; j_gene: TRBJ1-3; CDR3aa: CASSIQPTGNTIYF
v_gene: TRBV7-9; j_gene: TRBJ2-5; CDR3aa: CASSRPGLVGETQYF
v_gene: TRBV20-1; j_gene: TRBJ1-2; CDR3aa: CSARPTSGYTF
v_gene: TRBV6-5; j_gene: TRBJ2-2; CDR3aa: CASSSARGWTGELFF
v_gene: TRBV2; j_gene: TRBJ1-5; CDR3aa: CASSREAGFANQPQHF
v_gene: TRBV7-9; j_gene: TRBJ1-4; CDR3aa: CASSKGDGSNEKLFF
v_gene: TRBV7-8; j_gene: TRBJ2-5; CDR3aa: CASSLWDRAQETQYF
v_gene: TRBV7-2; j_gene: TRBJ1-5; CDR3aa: CASSLSRGDETQHF
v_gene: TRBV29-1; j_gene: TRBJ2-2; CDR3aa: CSVEFRNTGELFF
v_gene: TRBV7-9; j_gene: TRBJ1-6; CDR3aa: CASSSTGIYNSPLHF
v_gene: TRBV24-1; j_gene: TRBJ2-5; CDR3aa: CATSDHDSTSTQETQYF
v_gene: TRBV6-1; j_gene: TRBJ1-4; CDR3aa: CASTAGTYNEKLFF
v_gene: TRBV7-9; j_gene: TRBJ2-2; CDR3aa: CASSQAPTGELFF
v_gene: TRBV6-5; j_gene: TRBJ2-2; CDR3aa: CASSTGGPGTGELFF
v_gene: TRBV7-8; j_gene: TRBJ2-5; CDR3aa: CASSRRDRGNQETQYF
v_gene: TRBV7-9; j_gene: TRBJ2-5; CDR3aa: CASSLLLGQQETQYF
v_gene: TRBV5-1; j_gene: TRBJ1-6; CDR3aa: CASSGAGTALNSPLHF